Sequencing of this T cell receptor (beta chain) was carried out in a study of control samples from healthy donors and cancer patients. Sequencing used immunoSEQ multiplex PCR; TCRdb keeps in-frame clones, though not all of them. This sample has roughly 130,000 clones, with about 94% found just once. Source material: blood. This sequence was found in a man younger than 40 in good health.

The CDR3 loop is CASSQSTRGFIYEQYF. The CDR3 coding sequence is TGCGCCAGCAGTCAATCGACCAGGGGGTTTATCTACGAGCAGTACTTC. V usage is TRBV23-1 and J usage is TRBJ2-7, with 7 bases aligning to TRBD1. TRBV23-1 is an ORF, and what it does is uncertain. The CDR3 extends over 16 amino acids. Trimming cost V 0 bases and J 3 bases; bases outside gene matches: 8.